The clone carrying this TCR beta chain was seen repeatedly, ten times or more. These data originate in a study of T-cell reconstitution after alpha-beta-depleted transplantation in children. Trimming cost V 7 bases and J 7 bases, with 17 bases left between them. CDR3 length equals 13 residues. Germline CDR1 and CDR2: MNHEY and SVGAGI. For TCRbeta, the library was prepared with unique molecular identifiers. One entry per CDR3 protein results from TCRdb running MiXCR on the PCR reads. The sample has hundreds of thousands of distinct CDR3 sequences; roughly 13% are singletons. The source of this sequence is a girl aged 2 to 10 with congenital amegakaryocytic thrombocytopenia, due to receive a stem cell transplant. The material sequenced was PBMCs, taken before TCRalphabeta/CD19-depleted stem cell transplant. The V and J genes are TRBV6-5 and TRBJ2-7; possibly TRBD1 or TRBD2 for D (5 bases each). The CDR3 DNA follows: TGTGCCAGCACTTTAGGGGACCGCAGGGAGCAGTACTTC. It yields the protein CASTLGDRREQYF.